This T cell receptor (beta chain) was identified in a study of shared clonotypes between healthy human individuals. Whole-study findings and limits: Sampling involved blood alone; tissue repertoires likely differ.

The naive CD8 subset, CD45RO-negative cells positively selected for CCR7, excluded terminally differentiated effector memory CD45RA+ cells. Within Nashville, Tennessee resided all donors, each a Caucasian adult. In its sample, this clone was seen a few times. Its target is unknown. The data were produced by immunoSEQ multiplex PCR, yet TCRdb's version contains in-frame clones alone and is incomplete. Of more than 2 million clones listed, about 95% are singletons. The TCR comes from a man aged 18 to 30 in good health. Sequenced material: naive CD8+ T cells sorted from blood.

The CDR3 is CASRRQAPYNSPLHF. The CDR3, as DNA: TGTGCCAGCAGGAGACAGGCTCCCTATAATTCACCCCTCCACTTT. The gene calls are TRBV6-6 and TRBJ1-6; weak D call: TRBD1 (6 bases). Germline CDR1 and CDR2: MNHNY and SVGAGI (reference sequence). Deletions cut 6 bases from V and 2 bases from J, with 11 bases between. The length of the CDR3 is 15 residues.